The clone carrying this T cell receptor (beta chain) was recorded a few times. Germline lookup yields CDR1 KGHSH and CDR2 LQKENI. CDR3 size: 14 residues. Trimming took off 4 bases at V and 10 bases at J, with 14 bases between the two ends. The source of the sample is a study of shared clonotypes between healthy human individuals. Each sorted subset replicate got 200 ng genomic DNA, tens of thousands of genomes. The table came from immunoSEQ multiplex PCR; TCRdb's copy has only in-frame clones and leaves some out. The profile shows around 2,000,000 clones, 90% to 95% of them singletons. This chain uses TRBV18 with TRBJ1-6; D is perhaps TRBD1 (6 bases). This sequence originates from a man between 18 and 35 years old in good health. Sequencing input: naive CD4+ T cells sorted from blood. The subset: CD45RA+ positively selected. In nucleotides, the CDR3 is TGTGCCAGCTCACAAGCAGGGGAGGGCTCACCCCTCCACTTT. Translation gives CASSQAGEGSPLHF.